This entry is about one T cell receptor (beta chain). This entry is derived from a study of blood T cell repertoires in COVID-19. Study context: The origin of the acute and convalescent COVID-19 samples was the United States, Italy and Spain. Sample material is recorded as cDNA or gDNA derived from T cells, B-cell-depleted T cells, or PBMCs.

In the original workflow: Reference gene primer amplification yielded estimated nucleated cell counts. Data came from immunoSEQ multiplex PCR; TCRdb stores just in-frame clones and leaves some out. Clonal size and the V and J genes are those of that table, whereas D and trimming came from the DNA. The sample yields more than 100,000 clones, 84% seen once. This receptor was taken from a human donor in a cohort sampled during active or convalescent COVID-19. The sample consisted of peripheral blood.

CDR3 DNA: TGTGCCAGCAGCTTCTTGGGACACACCACAGATACGCAGTATTTT. This translates into CASSFLGHTTDTQYF. This chain connects TRBV5-8 to TRBJ2-3; a weak D match, TRBD1 (6 bases). The CDR3 spans 15 residues. Trimming pared 2 bases from V and 2 bases from J, leaving 12 bases between. Germline assignment: CDR1 SGHTS and CDR2 YDEGEE.